This T cell receptor (beta chain) originates from a study of T cells in Graves' hyperthyroidism and ophthalmopathy. Template material for amplifying TCR beta CDR3 regions consisted of RNA transcripts. Carried out on the TCR CDR3, a first-round RT-PCR used the HTBI primer set. TCRdb recomputed calls from the multiplex PCR reads with MiXCR, one row per CDR3 protein. The top ten clones hold roughly 7.3% of a sample with a few hundred thousand distinct CDR3 sequences, around 14% of them seen once. To note about this clonotype: With a much larger clone just one base away, this may be a read error.

After removal of 1 base from V and 6 bases from J, the junction contained 5 bases not matched to a gene. Germline values: CDR1 DFQATT, CDR2 SNEGSKA (reference sequence). The CDR3 is made up of 13 amino acids. The material sequenced was blood. The V and J genes are TRBV20-1 and TRBJ1-2; 7 positions match TRBD1. The TCR sequence derives from a woman under 40 with Graves' hyperthyroidism. Written as DNA, the CDR3 is TGCAGTGCTAGAGTCCAGGGGGTCGATGGCTACACCTTC. It yields the protein CSARVQGVDGYTF.